The present T cell receptor (beta chain) was sequenced within a study of neurological immune-mediated disorders. Overall study findings and caveats: None of the CDR3 amino acid sequences in expanded clones turned up in more than one subject, which points to private repertoires in all groups.

The germline CDR1 and CDR2 sequences are SGHDT and YYEEEE. This CDR3 spans 14 amino acids. 5'RACE employing 10-nucleotide random UMIs yielded the cDNA. TCRdb re-called the 5' RACE reads through MiXCR, storing one row per CDR3 protein. The sample shows 45,000 to 50,000 distinct CDR3 sequences, 3% of them seen only once. A word on this clonotype: The antigen is unknown. Since a much larger clone is just one base distant, this may be a read error.

The unsorted libraries had their origin in 2 million PBMCs stored at -80 C. The receptor comes from a woman in her forties or fifties with multiple sclerosis. Sequenced sample: PBMCs. V and J are TRBV5-6 and TRBJ1-1; D not certain. The CDR3 DNA reads as TGTGCCAGCAGCGAGCTAAGATCGAACACTGCAGCTTTCTTT. This sequence encodes CASSELRSNTAAFF.